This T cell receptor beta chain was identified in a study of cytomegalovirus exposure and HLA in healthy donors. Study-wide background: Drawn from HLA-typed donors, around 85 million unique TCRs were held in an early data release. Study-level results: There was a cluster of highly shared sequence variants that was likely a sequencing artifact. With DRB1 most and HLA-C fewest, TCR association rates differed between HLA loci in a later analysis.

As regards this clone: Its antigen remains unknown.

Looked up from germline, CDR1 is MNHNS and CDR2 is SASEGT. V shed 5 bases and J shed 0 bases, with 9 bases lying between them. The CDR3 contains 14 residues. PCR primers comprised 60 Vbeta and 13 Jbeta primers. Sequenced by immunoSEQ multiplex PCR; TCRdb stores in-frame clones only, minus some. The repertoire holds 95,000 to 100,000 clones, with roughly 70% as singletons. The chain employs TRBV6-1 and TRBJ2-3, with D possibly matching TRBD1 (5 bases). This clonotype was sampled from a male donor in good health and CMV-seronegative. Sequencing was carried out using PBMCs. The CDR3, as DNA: TGTGCCAGCAGTAATTCAGGGAGCACAGATACGCAGTATTTT. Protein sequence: CASSNSGSTDTQYF.